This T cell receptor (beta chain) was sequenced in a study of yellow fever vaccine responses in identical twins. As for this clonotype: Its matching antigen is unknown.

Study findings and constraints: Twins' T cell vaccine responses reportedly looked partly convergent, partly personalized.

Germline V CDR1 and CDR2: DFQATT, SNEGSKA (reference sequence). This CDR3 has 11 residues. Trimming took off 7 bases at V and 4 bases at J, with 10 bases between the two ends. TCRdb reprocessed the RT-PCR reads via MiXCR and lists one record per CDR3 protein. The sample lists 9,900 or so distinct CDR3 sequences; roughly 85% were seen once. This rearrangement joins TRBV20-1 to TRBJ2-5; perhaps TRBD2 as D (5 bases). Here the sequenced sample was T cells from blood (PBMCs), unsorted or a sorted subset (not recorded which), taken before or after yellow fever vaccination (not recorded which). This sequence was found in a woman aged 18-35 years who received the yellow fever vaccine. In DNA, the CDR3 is TGCAGTGGAGGGAGAACAGAGACCCAGTACTTC. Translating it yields CSGGRTETQYF.